This is a list of T cell receptor beta chains from one sample in a study of cytomegalovirus exposure and HLA in healthy donors. Only in-frame clones appear in the TCRdb table, and some are missing; sequencing was by immunoSEQ multiplex PCR. The table lists over 150,000 clones, less than 80% of them singletons. Sequenced input: PBMCs. The receptors were sampled from a middle-aged man in good health and CMV-seronegative. The CDR3 runs from the conserved cysteine through the conserved F or W. The D gene is left open where the match is weak. Clone size is stated in some rows and not others, as once, few, many or a class when expanded.

>TRBJ1-5|.|.|TRBV2
TGTGCCAGCAAACCAACAGGACCTAATCAGCCCCAGCATTTT
CASKPTGPNQPQHF
>TRBJ2-7|.|few|TRBV5-4
TGTGCCAGCAGGACGGACAGCTCCTACGAGCAGTACTTC
CASRTDSSYEQYF
>TRBJ2-2|TRBD2|.|TRBV30
TGTGCCTGGAGTGTACTCGGGGGGGGAACCGGGGAGCTGTTTTTT
CAWSVLGGGTGELFF
>TRBJ1-5|TRBD1|.|TRBV25-1
TGTGCCAGCAGTGAATATAGAGGGGGCGGTTATAGCAATCAGCCCCAGCATTTT
CASSEYRGGGYSNQPQHF
>TRBJ1-2|.|.|TRBV30
TGTGCCTGGAGTGTAGGGGTTCTTAGGTTTACCTATGGCTACACCTTC
CAWSVGVLRFTYGYTF
>TRBJ2-1|.|.|TRBV14
TGTGCCAGCGGACAAGGGGTCGCTAGCTCCTACAATGAGCAGTTCTTC
CASGQGVASSYNEQFF
>TRBJ1-1|.|.|TRBV9
TGTGCCAGCAGCGTAGAACAGTCGCTGGGAGGTGAAGCTTTCTTT
CASSVEQSLGGEAFF
>TRBJ1-2|TRBD1|.|TRBV7-2
TGTGCCAGCAGCGAACACAGGGGGAGTAGCTATGGCTACACCTTC
CASSEHRGSSYGYTF
>TRBJ1-1|.|.|TRBV14
TGTGCCAGCAGCCAAGTTCGGGGGGCGGCTGAAGCTTTCTTT
CASSQVRGAAEAFF
>TRBJ1-2|TRBD1|once|TRBV9
TGTGCCAGCAGCGTAGATGGGACAGGGGGCGCCTATTATGGCTACACCTTC
CASSVDGTGGAYYGYTF
>TRBJ2-2|TRBD2|.|TRBV9
TGTGCCAGCAGCGTAGTAGCGGGGAACACCGGGGAGCTGTTTTTT
CASSVVAGNTGELFF
>TRBJ2-7|.|.|TRBV11-2
TGTGCCAGCAGCTTAGGGGTCAGGGACGAGCAGTACTTC
CASSLGVRDEQYF
>TRBJ2-3|.|.|TRBV19
TGTGCCAGTAGTATAGTTAAAACAGATACGCAGTATTTT
CASSIVKTDTQYF
>TRBJ1-4|.|.|TRBV5-1
TGCGCCAGCCGCCCCGGGAGGGATCGATATGCAACTAATGAAAAACTGTTTTTT
CASRPGRDRYATNEKLFF
>TRBJ2-7|TRBD1|few|TRBV25-1
TGTGCCAGCAGTAGGGGGCACGAGCAGTACTTC
CASSRGHEQYF
>TRBJ1-3|.|.|TRBV7-9
TGTGCCGCGGCAAACAGGGCCGGAAACACCATATATTTT
CAAANRAGNTIYF
>TRBJ2-3|.|.|TRBV2
TGTGCCAGCAGTCTTACAGATACGCAGTATTTT
CASSLTDTQYF
>TRBJ2-7|.|.|TRBV21-1
TGTGCCAGCAGCATCCGACGGGGGGGCCAGTACTTC
CASSIRRGGQYF
>TRBJ1-1|.|once|TRBV4-1
TGCGCCAGCAGCCAAGGGGGGACACTTGAAGCTTTCTTT
CASSQGGTLEAFF
>TRBJ1-3|.|once|TRBV5-1
TGCGCCAGCAGCTTCGAGGGGGTAAGGAGTGGAAACACCATATATTTT
CASSFEGVRSGNTIYF
>TRBJ1-1|TRBD1|few|TRBV5-1
TGCGCCAGCAGCGGGGGGACAGCGAACACTGAAGCTTTCTTT
CASSGGTANTEAFF
>TRBJ1-2|TRBD1|.|TRBV10-2
TGCGCCAGCAGTGAGACTTACAGGGGGCGAGGCTATGGCTACACCTTC
CASSETYRGRGYGYTF
>TRBJ1-1|TRBD1|.|TRBV9
TGTGCCAGCAGCCCTCGACAGGGGAACACTGAAGCTTTCTTT
CASSPRQGNTEAFF
>TRBJ2-3|.|.|TRBV12-5
TGTGCTAGTGGAGCCTCCCAGGGGACAATCACAGATACGCAGTATTTT
CASGASQGTITDTQYF
>TRBJ1-1|TRBD1|.|TRBV11-1
TGTGCCAGCAGCTTTTTGACAGGGCGAGGGAACACTGAAGCTTTCTTT
CASSFLTGRGNTEAFF
>TRBJ1-2|.|few|TRBV30
TGTGCCTCCCCGGACAGTAACTATGGCTACACCTTC
CASPDSNYGYTF
>TRBJ2-2|TRBD1|once|TRBV19
TGTGCCAGTAGTATGGGGAGACAGGGCGGGGAGCTGTTTTTT
CASSMGRQGGELFF
>TRBJ2-1|.|once|TRBV10-1
TGCGCCAGCAGGAGTTCGCTGAATGAGCAGTTCTTC
CASRSSLNEQFF
>TRBJ2-4|TRBD1|few|TRBV7-9
TGTGCCAGCAGCCCCCGGACAGGGGCCAAAAACATTCAGTACTTC
CASSPRTGAKNIQYF
>TRBJ2-7|TRBD1|.|TRBV30
TGTGCCTTGGGACAGGGAGTCTACGAGCAGTACTTC
CALGQGVYEQYF
>TRBJ1-5|.|once|TRBV30
TGTGCCTGGAGTGGGACAGTCGGAGAGCCCCAGCATTTT
CAWSGTVGEPQHF
>TRBJ1-1|TRBD1|once|TRBV18
TGTGCCAGCCTCCGGGACAGGGTCACTGAAGCTTTCTTT
CASLRDRVTEAFF
>TRBJ1-4|TRBD1|.|TRBV30
TGTGCCTGGGGGGGACAGGGGGGTCTTGTGGAAAAACTGTTTTTT
CAWGGQGGLVEKLFF
>TRBJ2-5|.|.|TRBV4-3
TGCGCCAGCAGCCAAGAGACAGGTATCCAAGAGACCCAGTACTTC
CASSQETGIQETQYF
>TRBJ2-2|TRBD1|.|TRBV19
TGTGCCAGCCTTCCGGGACAGGGGAACACCGGGGAGCTGTTTTTT
CASLPGQGNTGELFF
>TRBJ1-5|.|once|TRBV30
TGTGCCTGGAGTGCAAACAAGAAACAGCCCCAGCATTTT
CAWSANKKQPQHF
>TRBJ1-6|.|.|TRBV5-4
TGTGCCAGCAGCTTAGGAGTACAGGGAAATTCACCCCTCCACTTT
CASSLGVQGNSPLHF
>TRBJ1-1|.|.|TRBV19
TGTGCCAGTAGCGCAGGGGAAGCTTTCTTT
CASSAGEAFF
>TRBJ2-3|TRBD2|.|TRBV5-1
TGCGCCAGCAGCTCCGGGACTAGAAACCCAGATACGCAGTATTTT
CASSSGTRNPDTQYF
>TRBJ1-6|TRBD1|once|TRBV28
TGTGCCAGCAGACGCCAAGGGACAGGGTTCCATTCACCCCTCCACTTT
CASRRQGTGFHSPLHF
>TRBJ2-2|.|.|TRBV9
TGTGCCAGCAGCGTATCGGGGTCCGGGGAGCTGTTTTTT
CASSVSGSGELFF
>TRBJ2-5|TRBD1|.|TRBV2
TGTGCCAGCAGTGGGGGACAGTACCAAGAGACCCAGTACTTC
CASSGGQYQETQYF
>TRBJ1-5|.|.|TRBV2
TGTGCCAGCAGTTCAGATTACAATCAGCCCCAGCATTTT
CASSSDYNQPQHF
>TRBJ1-1|TRBD1|.|TRBV9
TGTGCCAGCAGCGTACCACAGGGGGAGGACACTGAAGCTTTCTTT
CASSVPQGEDTEAFF
>TRBJ2-3|TRBD2|.|TRBV7-8
TGTGCCAGCAGCCCCGGACTAGATGCGCAGTATTTT
CASSPGLDAQYF
>TRBJ1-1|.|once|TRBV9
TGTGCCAGCAGCCCCTACGTCACTGAAGCTTTCTTT
CASSPYVTEAFF
>TRBJ2-5|TRBD2|.|TRBV29-1
TGCAGCTTCTTGAGTATTAGCGGGGGGGGAGAGACCCAGTACTTC
CSFLSISGGGETQYF
>TRBJ2-2|.|.|TRBV5-1
TGCGCCAGCAGCGAACTTAACAGGAACGCCGGGGAGCTGTTTTTT
CASSELNRNAGELFF
>TRBJ1-1|.|.|TRBV7-9
TGTGCCAGCAGCCTATCGGTAGTGAACACTGAAGCTTTCTTT
CASSLSVVNTEAFF
>TRBJ2-3|TRBD2|.|TRBV6-4
TGTGCCAGCAGTGAGACTAGCGGGGCCCTCACAGATACGCAGTATTTT
CASSETSGALTDTQYF
>TRBJ2-1|TRBD1|.|TRBV7-9
TGTGCCAGCAGCCAACCAGAGGGGGCAGCCCTCTACAATGAGCAGTTCTTC
CASSQPEGAALYNEQFF
>TRBJ2-7|TRBD2|few|TRBV11-2
TGTGCCAGCAGCTTATCCGCTGGGGGGGGAGAGCAGTACTTC
CASSLSAGGGEQYF
>TRBJ2-3|.|.|TRBV28
TGTGCCAGCAGTTGGGGACTGACAGATACGCAGTATTTT
CASSWGLTDTQYF
>TRBJ2-3|TRBD2|.|TRBV28
TGTGCCAGCAGTACTAGCGGGGGCACAGATACGCAGTATTTT
CASSTSGGTDTQYF
>TRBJ2-3|TRBD2|.|TRBV4-3
TGCGCCAGCAGCCCTAGAGGAGCGGGGGGCCCCTCAGATACGCAGTATTTT
CASSPRGAGGPSDTQYF
>TRBJ2-1|TRBD1|.|TRBV10-3
TGTGCCATCGAAATGCGAGAGGGAGCCGGGACAGGGACGAATGAGCAGTTCTTC
CAIEMREGAGTGTNEQFF
>TRBJ2-3|TRBD2|.|TRBV7-8
TGTGCCAGCAGCTCCGATAGCGGGGGGGCCGCAGATACGCAGTATTTT
CASSSDSGGAADTQYF